This T cell receptor beta chain was retrieved from a study of blood T cell repertoires in COVID-19. Trimming removed 2 bases from V and 2 bases from J, with 13 bases in between. The CDR3 totals 16 residues. Per the germline V gene, CDR1 is LNHDA and CDR2 is SQIVND (reference sequence). TCRdb keeps only in-frame clones here, not all; method: immunoSEQ multiplex PCR. The profile shows about 140,000 clones, about four fifths of them singletons. V gene TRBV19 combines with J gene TRBJ2-1, with D maybe TRBD2 (5 bases). The material sequenced was PBMCs or T cells enriched from blood (not recorded which). The clonotype originates from a woman between 18 and 29 years old who had been exposed to COVID-19. The CDR3 loop reads CASSIRAGLTYNEQFF. CDR3 coding DNA: TGTGCCAGTAGTATAAGGGCGGGTCTCACCTACAATGAGCAGTTCTTC.